Each of the 22 T cell receptor beta chains below was sequenced from the same sample in a study of Tregs in tolerant kidney transplant recipients. Measured with immunoSEQ multiplex PCR; TCRdb has only the in-frame clones, and not every one. Here the sample spans some 66,000 clones, around 90% being singletons. This specimen consisted of CD8+ T cells from blood, obtained before the transplant. Source of these receptors: a human donor who received a combined kidney and bone marrow transplant.

V and J are TRBV13 and TRBJ2-7; D remains unclear. CDR1 and CDR2 from the germline V gene are PRHDT and FYEKMQ (reference sequence). This CDR3 has 15 residues. Trimming left V 5 bases short and J 0 bases short, with 14 bases between. CDR3 residues: CASSPSHADSYEQYF. Written as DNA, the CDR3 is TGTGCCAGCAGCCCCAGTCACGCCGACTCCTACGAGCAGTACTTC.

The chain is built from TRBV11-2 and TRBJ2-2; 8 bases fit TRBD1. Germline V gene lookup returns CDR1 SGHAT and CDR2 FQNNGV. The ends lost 5 bases at V and 5 bases at J; junction bases unmatched: 10. The CDR3 has 16 residues. The CDR3 nucleotides read TGTGCCAGCAGCCCCAGAGCAGGACAGGGTACCGGGGAGCTGTTTTTT. Amino acids: CASSPRAGQGTGELFF.

This clone was detected only once. The chain carries TRBV10-3 and TRBJ2-3, with a weak D call TRBD2 (6 bases). V was pared by 6 bases and J by 7 bases, with 20 bases between. Germline assignment: CDR1 ENHRY and CDR2 SYGVKD. This CDR3 comprises 15 residues. The CDR3 DNA follows: TGTGCCATCAGGGATACTAGCCTCTCCCCGAATACGCAGTATTTT. Translating gives CAIRDTSLSPNTQYF.

This chain uses TRBV5-1 with TRBJ2-3; 7 nucleotides agree with TRBD2. V dropped 4 bases and J dropped 6; count of bases not matched to a gene: 14. This CDR3 has 16 residues. Germline assignment: CDR1 SGHRS and CDR2 YFSETQ. CDR3 nucleotide sequence: TGCGCCAGCAGCGGGGCGGGACTAAATTATGATGATACGCAGTATTTT. Residues: CASSGAGLNYDDTQYF. Together with reference TRBV5-1 and TRBJ2-3, the CDR3 gives the full variable domain: KAGVTQTPRYLIKTRGQQVTLSCSPISGHRSVSWYQQTPGQGLQFLFEYFSETQRNKGNFPGRFSGRQFSNSRSEMNVSTLELGDSALYLCASSGAGLNYDDTQYFGPGTRLTVL.

The gene calls are TRBV28 and TRBJ1-2; TRBD1 aligns across 8 bases. The CDR3 length is 15 residues. Per germline, CDR1 MDHEN and CDR2 SYDVKM. V dropped 2 bases and J dropped 2; count of bases not matched to a gene: 4. The CDR3, as DNA: TGTGCCAGCAGTTTAGTGAGGACAGGGAACTATGGCTACACCTTC. This sequence encodes CASSLVRTGNYGYTF.

The chain carries TRBV5-3 and TRBJ2-5; 11 positions agree with TRBD2. Being an ORF, TRBV5-3 has a function that is uncertain. V trimming: 4 bases; J trimming: 2 bases; junction bases outside the gene matches: 16. This CDR3 has 19 residues. CDR3 residues: CARSIPTSGEPQRQETQYF. Here the CDR3 DNA reads TGTGCCAGAAGCATCCCGACTAGCGGGGAACCCCAGCGGCAAGAGACCCAGTACTTC.

The genes are TRBV2 and TRBJ2-5, with D perhaps TRBD1 (6 bases). V lost 3 bases and J lost 5, with 13 bases in between. The CDR3 consists of 14 residues. Germline CDR1 is SNHLY and CDR2 is FYNNEI. The CDR3, as DNA: TGTGCCAGCAGTGATAGCAGGGGAGTCGAGACCCAGTACTTC. Its translation is CASSDSRGVETQYF.

V is TRBV7-8 and J is TRBJ2-1; 11 bases match TRBD2. Germline assignment: CDR1 SGHVS and CDR2 FQNEAQ. The CDR3 sequence is 18 residues long. With V trimmed by 4 bases and J by 5 bases, 13 bases remained unmatched. The CDR3 DNA reads TGTGCCAGCAGCTCTGATAGCGGGGGGGTACTTGTAGACAATGAGCAGTTCTTC. Translated, it gives CASSSDSGGVLVDNEQFF.

This rearrangement joins TRBV28 to TRBJ2-7; 7 bases match TRBD1. There are 12 residues in the CDR3. Germline V gene lookup returns CDR1 MDHEN and CDR2 SYDVKM. V lost 3 bases and J lost 7; bases outside the gene matches: 3. DNA for the CDR3: TGTGCCAGCAGTTTGACAGGGTGGGAGCAGTACTTC. Translating it yields CASSLTGWEQYF.

This sequence joins TRBV9 and TRBJ2-6; weak D call: TRBD1 (5 bases). V was clipped by 6 bases and J by 1 base, with 8 bases between them. Per germline, CDR1 SGDLS and CDR2 YYNGEE. CDR3 length: 14 amino acids. The CDR3 here is CASTQGSGANVLTF. The CDR3 bases are TGTGCCAGCACCCAGGGTTCTGGGGCCAACGTCCTGACTTTC.

As concerns this clone: This sample includes further DNA sequences coding for the same CDR3. The V gene is TRBV28, the J gene TRBJ1-6, with D possibly matching TRBD1 (6 bases). Germline V gene sequence: CDR1 MDHEN, CDR2 SYDVKM. The CDR3 has 15 amino acids. V shed 5 bases and J shed 5 bases, with 13 bases lying between them. CDR3 amino acids: CASSAGQLDNSPLHF. The CDR3 DNA sequence: TGTGCCAGCAGTGCTGGACAGCTAGATAATTCACCCCTCCACTTT. Combining the CDR3 with reference TRBV28 and TRBJ1-6 gives the whole variable domain DVKVTQSSRYLVKRTGEKVFLECVQDMDHENMFWYRQDPGLGLRLIYFSYDVKMKEKGDIPEGYSVSREKKERFSLILESASTNQTSMYLCASSAGQLDNSPLHFGNGTRLTVT.

CDR3 residues: CASSKDSSGSNYEQYF. The CDR3, as DNA: TGTGCCAGCAGCAAAGATTCAAGCGGGAGTAACTACGAGCAGTACTTC. The J gene is TRBJ2-7, the V gene TRBV21-1; the table's D gene call, TRBD2, was not cross checked with the DNA. TRBV21-1 is a pseudogene locus. The CDR3 sequence is 16 residues long.

V is TRBV9 and J is TRBJ2-1; 7 positions agree with TRBD2. CDR1 is SGDLS and CDR2 is YYNGEE in the germline V gene. With V trimmed by 4 bases and J by 5 bases, 12 bases remained unmatched. CDR3 length equals 16 residues. Here the CDR3 DNA reads TGTGCCAGCAGCACCTCACGGGGGGTCGGGAACAATGAGCAGTTCTTC. Translated: CASSTSRGVGNNEQFF.

The V and J genes are TRBV7-2 and TRBJ2-7; D is unclear. CDR3 length: 13 residues. Trimming shortened V by 4 bases and J by 0 bases, and 7 bases separated the two germline ends. Germline CDR1 is SGHTA and CDR2 is FQGNSA. The CDR3 DNA sequence: TGTGCCAGCAGCTATTACAGCTCCTACGAGCAGTACTTC. Its protein product is CASSYYSSYEQYF.

The chain carries TRBV2 and TRBJ2-3; 12 bases line up with TRBD2. The CDR3 length is 18 residues. Germline V gives CDR1 SNHLY, CDR2 FYNNEI. The V and J ends lost 0 bases and 1 base, in that order; junction bases with no gene match: 5. CDR3 nucleotides: TGTGCCAGCAGTGAAGCGGCTAGCGGGGGGGCTCGCACAGATACGCAGTATTTT. Its translation is CASSEAASGGARTDTQYF. Variable domain in full (rest from reference TRBV2 and TRBJ2-3): EPEVTQTPSHQVTQMGQEVILRCVPISNHLYFYWYRQILGQKVEFLVSFYNNEISEKSEIFDDQFSVERPDGSNFTLKIRSTKLEDSAMYFCASSEAASGGARTDTQYFGPGTRLTVL.

The chain uses TRBV4-1 and TRBJ2-2; D possibly corresponds to TRBD1 (5 bases). CDR3 length: 16 residues. Germline CDR1 MGHRA, CDR2 YSYEKL. Trimming pared 1 base from V and 8 bases from J, leaving 17 bases between. This CDR3 is CASSQVKKGPGGELFF. In DNA form, the CDR3 reads TGCGCCAGCAGCCAAGTAAAAAAGGGGCCAGGTGGGGAGCTGTTTTTT.

The genes are TRBV2 and TRBJ2-3; D call uncertain. V lost 6 bases to trimming and J lost 6 bases, with 10 bases between them. The CDR3 consists of 12 residues. Germline lookup yields CDR1 SNHLY and CDR2 FYNNEI. This chain's CDR3 is CASSPRLDTQYF. The CDR3 DNA is TGTGCCAGCAGCCCTAGACTCGATACGCAGTATTTT.

The chain is built from TRBV27 and TRBJ2-7; 12 bases line up with TRBD2. J was trimmed by 5 bases and V by 2 bases; bases with no gene match: 4. The CDR3 has 15 residues. Looked up from germline, CDR1 is MNHEY and CDR2 is SMNVEV (reference sequence). The CDR3: CASSLALAGGNEQYF. The CDR3 coding sequence is TGTGCCAGCAGTTTAGCCCTAGCGGGAGGGAACGAGCAGTACTTC.

The chain is built from TRBV7-9 and TRBJ2-7; the D gene is possibly TRBD1 (5 bases). Germline CDR1 SEHNR, CDR2 FQNEAQ (reference sequence). The CDR3 loop spans 14 amino acids. The V gene lost 1 base and the J gene lost 1 base, with 8 bases spanning the gap. The CDR3 nucleotides are TGTGCCAGCAGCTTAGAAGACAGATCCTACGAGCAGTACTTC. Its protein is CASSLEDRSYEQYF.

The genes are TRBV19 and TRBJ1-5; 7 positions agree with TRBD1. V lost 9 bases to trimming and J lost 4 bases; unmatched junction nucleotides: 12. The CDR3 has 15 amino acids. Germline loops: CDR1 LNHDA, CDR2 SQIVND (reference sequence). The CDR3 loop reads CASLDRESFNQPQHF. CDR3 DNA: TGTGCCAGCCTCGACAGGGAAAGTTTTAATCAGCCCCAGCATTTT.

The chain employs TRBV19 and TRBJ1-5; 11 nucleotides align to TRBD1. J was trimmed by 0 bases and V by 5 bases; bases with no gene match: 9. Germline V gene lookup returns CDR1 LNHDA and CDR2 SQIVND (reference sequence). The CDR3 runs to 18 residues. CDR3 nucleotides: TGTGCCAGTAGTTGGGGACAGGGGGTAGATTATAGCAATCAGCCCCAGCATTTT. It encodes CASSWGQGVDYSNQPQHF.

This clone was counted once. V is TRBV4-1 and J is TRBJ1-1; 11 positions agree with TRBD1. V was pared by 4 bases and J by 5 bases, with 9 bases of the junction left unmatched. Germline loops: CDR1 MGHRA, CDR2 YSYEKL. The CDR3 runs 16 residues. CDR3 in amino acids: CASSLGQGALGTEAFF. Written as DNA, the CDR3 is TGCGCCAGCAGCCTAGGACAGGGGGCTCTAGGAACTGAAGCTTTCTTT.